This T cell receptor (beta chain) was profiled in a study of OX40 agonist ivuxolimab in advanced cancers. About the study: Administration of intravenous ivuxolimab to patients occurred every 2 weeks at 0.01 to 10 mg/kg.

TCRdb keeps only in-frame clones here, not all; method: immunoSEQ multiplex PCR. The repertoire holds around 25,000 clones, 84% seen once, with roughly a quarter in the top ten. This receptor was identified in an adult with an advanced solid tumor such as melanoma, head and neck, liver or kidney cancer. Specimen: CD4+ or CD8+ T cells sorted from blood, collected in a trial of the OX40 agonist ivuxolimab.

The CDR3 region has the DNA TGTGCCAGCAGCTCAACCGGGTCGGGCCCCAGGGACACCGGGGAGCTGTTTTTT. As protein: CASSSTGSGPRDTGELFF. The V gene is TRBV7-6, the J gene TRBJ2-2, with D tentatively TRBD1 (5 bases). V was pared by 4 bases and J by 3 bases, with 21 bases between. The germline gives CDR1 SGHVS, CDR2 FNYEAQ. This CDR3 comprises 18 residues.